This T cell receptor beta chain was recovered during a study of T cell responses to AZD1222 COVID-19 vaccine. CDR3 length: 14 residues. Profiling relied on immunoSEQ multiplex PCR, and the TCRdb table lists in-frame clones only, not all of them. The sample lists fewer than 110,000 clones, roughly 87% occurring once. The gene calls are TRBV21-1 and TRBJ2-3; the DNA was not compared with TRBD2, the D call given in the table. TRBV21-1 is given as a pseudogene. The clonotype originates from an adult in good health. Sequences were derived from peripheral blood, sampled on day 0 of AZD1222 vaccination. CDR3 region: CASVGDYGTDTQYF. In nucleotides, the CDR3 is TGTGCCAGCGTCGGGGACTATGGGACAGATACGCAGTATTTT.